The present T cell receptor (beta chain) was sequenced within a study of breast tumors, draining lymph nodes, adjacent tissues. Findings and limits, study-wide: Tumor T cell lymph node origin was a supported hypothesis, not proven. Findings are consistent with lymph node origin and intratumoral expansion of most tumor T cells.

This clonotype was seen at least ten times. What it binds is unknown. Per the germline V gene, CDR1 is SGHNT and CDR2 is YENEEA. The CDR3 loop spans 11 amino acids. V was cut by 4 bases and J by 9 bases, with 7 bases left in between. Axillary draining lymph nodes of breast cancer patients supplied the node samples. Via MiXCR, TCRdb re-called the multiplex PCR reads, giving one row per CDR3 protein. The repertoire includes some 140,000 distinct CDR3 sequences, 20% to 25% of them detected once, and 2% to 2.5% sits in the top ten. This clonotype was sampled from a female donor with breast cancer. Some clones in this sample may be carry-over from other donors' samples. The chain has TRBV11-3 and TRBJ2-1, with D perhaps matching TRBD1 (6 bases). The sequenced sample consisted of axillary lymph node tissue. This CDR3 is CASSSRGEQFF. Written as DNA, the CDR3 is TGTGCCAGCAGCTCCAGGGGTGAGCAGTTCTTC.